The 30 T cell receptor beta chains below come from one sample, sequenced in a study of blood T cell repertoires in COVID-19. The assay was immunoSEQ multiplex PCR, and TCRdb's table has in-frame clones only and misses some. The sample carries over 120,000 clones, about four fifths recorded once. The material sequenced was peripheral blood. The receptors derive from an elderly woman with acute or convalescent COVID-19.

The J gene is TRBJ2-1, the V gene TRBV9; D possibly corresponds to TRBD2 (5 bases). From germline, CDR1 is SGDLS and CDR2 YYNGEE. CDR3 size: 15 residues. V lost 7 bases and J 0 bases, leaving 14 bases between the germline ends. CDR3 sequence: CASSSQRYSYNEQFF. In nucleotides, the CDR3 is TGTGCCAGCTCATCCCAGCGGTACTCCTACAATGAGCAGTTCTTC. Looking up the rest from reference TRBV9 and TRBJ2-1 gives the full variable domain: DSGVTQTPKHLITATGQRVTLRCSPRSGDLSVYWYQQSLDQGLQFLIQYYNGEERAKGNILERFSAQQFPDLHSELNLSSLELGDSALYFCASSSQRYSYNEQFFGPGTRLTVL.

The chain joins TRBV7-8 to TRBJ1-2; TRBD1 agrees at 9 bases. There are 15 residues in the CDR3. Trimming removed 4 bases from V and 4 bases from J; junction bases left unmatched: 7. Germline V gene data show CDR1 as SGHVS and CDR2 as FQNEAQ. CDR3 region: CASSSPDRGIYGYTF. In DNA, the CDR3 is TGTGCCAGCAGCTCACCTGACAGGGGGATCTATGGCTACACCTTC.

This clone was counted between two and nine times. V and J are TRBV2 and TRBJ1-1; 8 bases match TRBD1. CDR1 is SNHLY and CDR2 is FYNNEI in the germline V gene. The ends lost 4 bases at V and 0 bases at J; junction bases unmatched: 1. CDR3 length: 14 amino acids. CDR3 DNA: TGTGCCAGCAGTGGGACAGGGATGAACACTGAAGCTTTCTTT. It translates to CASSGTGMNTEAFF.

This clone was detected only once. CDR3 nucleotides: TGTGCCAGCAGCATATATACAGGGGGTGGCACTGAAGCTTTCTTT. Translating gives CASSIYTGGGTEAFF. The genes are TRBV7-9 and TRBJ1-1, with TRBD1 matching over 8 bases. Germline trimming cut 5 bases from V and 4 bases from J; bases unmatched to any gene: 9. This CDR3 comprises 15 residues. The germline CDR1 and CDR2 sequences are SEHNR and FQNEAQ (reference sequence).

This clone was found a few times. The CDR3 region is CASSPKFSESSYNSPLHF. The CDR3 region has the DNA TGTGCCAGCTCACCAAAGTTTTCAGAAAGCTCCTATAATTCACCCCTCCACTTT. V and J are TRBV18 and TRBJ1-6; D gene unclear. Per germline, CDR1 KGHSH and CDR2 LQKENI. The CDR3 length is 18 residues. Trimming took 2 bases from V and 0 from J, leaving 14 bases between them.

CDR3 nucleotides: TGTGCCAGTAGCTCCGACTTTACAGATACGCAGTATTTT. It translates to CASSSDFTDTQYF. This sequence joins TRBV19 and TRBJ2-3; no definite D call. V was clipped by 6 bases and J by 3 bases, with 10 bases between them. The CDR3 is 13 residues long. Germline CDR1 reads LNHDA; CDR2 reads SQIVND (reference sequence). Complete variable domain (other parts from reference TRBV19 and TRBJ2-3): DGGITQSPKYLFRKEGQNVTLSCEQNLNHDAMYWYRQDPGQGLRLIYYSQIVNDFQKGDIAEGYSVSREKKESFPLTVTSAQKNPTAFYLCASSSDFTDTQYFGPGTRLTVL.

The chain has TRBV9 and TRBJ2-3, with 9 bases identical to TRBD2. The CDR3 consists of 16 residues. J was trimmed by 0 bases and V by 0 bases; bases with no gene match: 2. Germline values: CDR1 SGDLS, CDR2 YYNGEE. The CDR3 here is CASSVVSGGSTDTQYF. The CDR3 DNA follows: TGTGCCAGCAGCGTAGTAAGCGGGGGGAGCACAGATACGCAGTATTTT.

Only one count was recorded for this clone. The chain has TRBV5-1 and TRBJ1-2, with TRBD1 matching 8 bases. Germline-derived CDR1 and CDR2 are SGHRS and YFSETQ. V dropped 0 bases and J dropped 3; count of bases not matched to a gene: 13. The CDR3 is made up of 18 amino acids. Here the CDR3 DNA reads TGCGCCAGCAGCTTGGTACCCGGGACAGGCACCCGGGACTATGGCTACACCTTC. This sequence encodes CASSLVPGTGTRDYGYTF.

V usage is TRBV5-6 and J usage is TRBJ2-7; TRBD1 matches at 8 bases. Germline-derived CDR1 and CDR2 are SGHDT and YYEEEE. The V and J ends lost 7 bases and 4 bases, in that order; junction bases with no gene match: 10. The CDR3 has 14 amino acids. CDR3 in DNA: TGTGCCAGCTGTAGGACAGGGAAATTTTACGAGCAGTACTTC. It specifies CASCRTGKFYEQYF.

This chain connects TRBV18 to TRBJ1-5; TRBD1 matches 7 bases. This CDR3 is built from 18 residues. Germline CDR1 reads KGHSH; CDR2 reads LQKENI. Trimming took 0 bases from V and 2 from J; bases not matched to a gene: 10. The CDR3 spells CASSPPQGPGVGNQPQHF. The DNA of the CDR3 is TGTGCCAGCTCACCACCACAGGGGCCAGGTGTTGGCAATCAGCCCCAGCATTTT.

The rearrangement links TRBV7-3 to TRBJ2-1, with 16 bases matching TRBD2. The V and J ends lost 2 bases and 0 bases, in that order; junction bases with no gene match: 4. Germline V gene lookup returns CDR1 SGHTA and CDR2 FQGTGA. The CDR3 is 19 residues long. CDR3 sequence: CASSLQGLAGGSSYNEQFF. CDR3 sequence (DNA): TGTGCCAGCAGCTTACAGGGACTAGCGGGGGGGAGCTCCTACAATGAGCAGTTCTTC.

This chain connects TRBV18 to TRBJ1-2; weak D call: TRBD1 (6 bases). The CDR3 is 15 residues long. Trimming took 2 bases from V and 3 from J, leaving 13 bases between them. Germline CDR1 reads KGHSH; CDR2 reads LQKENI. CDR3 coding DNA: TGTGCCAGCTCACCAATGTTAGGGGGAGACTATGGCTACACCTTC. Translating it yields CASSPMLGGDYGYTF. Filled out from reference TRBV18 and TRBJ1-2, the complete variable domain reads NAGVMQNPRHLVRRRGQEARLRCSPMKGHSHVYWYRQLPEEGLKFMVYLQKENIIDESGMPKERFSAEFPKEGPSILRIQQVVRGDSAAYFCASSPMLGGDYGYTFGSGTRLTVV.

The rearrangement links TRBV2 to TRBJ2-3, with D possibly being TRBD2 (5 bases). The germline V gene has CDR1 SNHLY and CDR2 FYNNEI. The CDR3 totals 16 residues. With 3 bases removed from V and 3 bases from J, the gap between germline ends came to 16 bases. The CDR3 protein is CASSDSLAATTDTQYF. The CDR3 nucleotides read TGTGCCAGCAGTGATTCCCTAGCCGCCACAACAGATACGCAGTATTTT.

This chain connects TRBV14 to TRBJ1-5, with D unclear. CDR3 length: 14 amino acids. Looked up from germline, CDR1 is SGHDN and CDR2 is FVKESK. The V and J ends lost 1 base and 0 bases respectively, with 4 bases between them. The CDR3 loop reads CASSQAHSNQPQHF. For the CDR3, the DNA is TGTGCCAGCAGCCAAGCCCATAGCAATCAGCCCCAGCATTTT.

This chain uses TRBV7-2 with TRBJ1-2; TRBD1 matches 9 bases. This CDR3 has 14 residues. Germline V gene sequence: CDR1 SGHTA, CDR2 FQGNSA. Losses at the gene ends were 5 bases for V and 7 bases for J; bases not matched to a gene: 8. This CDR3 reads CASSPRTGEGGYTF. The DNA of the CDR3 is TGTGCCAGCAGCCCACGGACAGGGGAGGGTGGCTACACCTTC.

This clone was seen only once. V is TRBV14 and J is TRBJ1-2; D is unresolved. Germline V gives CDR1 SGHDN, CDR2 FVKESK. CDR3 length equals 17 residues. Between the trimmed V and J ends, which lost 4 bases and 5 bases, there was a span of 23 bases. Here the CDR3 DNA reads TGTGCCAGCAGCCCCCGGGAGTTCCCGATTCAAGCATATGGCTACACCTTC. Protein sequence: CASSPREFPIQAYGYTF.

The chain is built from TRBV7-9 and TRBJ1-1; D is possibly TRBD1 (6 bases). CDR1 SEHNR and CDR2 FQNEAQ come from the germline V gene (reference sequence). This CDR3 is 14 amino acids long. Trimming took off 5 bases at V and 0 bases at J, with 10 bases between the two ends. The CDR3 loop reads CASSVGGLNTEAFF. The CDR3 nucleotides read TGTGCCAGCAGCGTAGGGGGGCTGAACACTGAAGCTTTCTTT. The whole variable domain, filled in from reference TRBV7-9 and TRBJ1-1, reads DTGVSQNPRHKITKRGQNVTFRCDPISEHNRLYWYRQTLGQGPEFLTYFQNEAQLEKSRLLSDRFSAERPKGSFSTLEIQRTEQGDSAMYLCASSVGGLNTEAFFGQGTRLTVV.

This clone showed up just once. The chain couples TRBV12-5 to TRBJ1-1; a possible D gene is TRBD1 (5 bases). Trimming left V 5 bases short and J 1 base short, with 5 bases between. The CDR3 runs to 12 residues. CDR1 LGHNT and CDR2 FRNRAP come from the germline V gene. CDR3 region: CASGTGNTEAFF. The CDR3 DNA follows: TGTGCTAGTGGTACAGGGAACACTGAAGCTTTCTTT.

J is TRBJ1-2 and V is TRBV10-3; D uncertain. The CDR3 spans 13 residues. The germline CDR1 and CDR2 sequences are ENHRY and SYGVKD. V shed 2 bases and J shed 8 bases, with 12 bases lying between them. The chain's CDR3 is CAISEGQVHGYTF. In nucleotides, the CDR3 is TGTGCCATCAGTGAGGGGCAGGTCCACGGCTACACCTTC.

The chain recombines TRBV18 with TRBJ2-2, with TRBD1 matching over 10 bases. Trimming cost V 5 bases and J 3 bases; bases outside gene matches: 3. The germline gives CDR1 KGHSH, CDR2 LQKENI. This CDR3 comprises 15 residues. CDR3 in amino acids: CASSIGTGDTGELFF. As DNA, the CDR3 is TGTGCCAGCTCAATCGGGACAGGGGACACCGGGGAGCTGTTTTTT.

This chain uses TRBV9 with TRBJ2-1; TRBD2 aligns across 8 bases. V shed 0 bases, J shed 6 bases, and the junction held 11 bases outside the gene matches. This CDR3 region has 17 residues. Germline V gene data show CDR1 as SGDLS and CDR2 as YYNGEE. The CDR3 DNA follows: TGTGCCAGCAGCGTAGGCTTCGCGGGGGGTTTGGCCAATGAGCAGTTCTTC. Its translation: CASSVGFAGGLANEQFF.

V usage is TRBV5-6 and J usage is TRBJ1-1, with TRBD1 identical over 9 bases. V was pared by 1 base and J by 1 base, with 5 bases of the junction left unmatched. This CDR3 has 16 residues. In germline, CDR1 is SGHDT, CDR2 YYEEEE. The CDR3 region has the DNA TGTGCCAGCAGCTTGATGGACAGGGGCCCGAACACTGAAGCTTTCTTT. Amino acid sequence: CASSLMDRGPNTEAFF.

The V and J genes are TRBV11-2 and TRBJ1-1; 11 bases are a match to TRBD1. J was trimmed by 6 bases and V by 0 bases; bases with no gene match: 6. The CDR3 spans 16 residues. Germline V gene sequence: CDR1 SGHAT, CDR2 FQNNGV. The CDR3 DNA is TGTGCCAGCAGCTTAGATGTTGGACAGGGGGCGTCTGAAGCTTTCTTT. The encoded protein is CASSLDVGQGASEAFF.

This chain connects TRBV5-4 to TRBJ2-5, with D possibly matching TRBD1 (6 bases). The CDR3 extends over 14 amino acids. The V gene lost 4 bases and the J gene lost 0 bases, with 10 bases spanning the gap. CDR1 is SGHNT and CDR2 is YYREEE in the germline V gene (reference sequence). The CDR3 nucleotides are TGTGCCAGCAGCACAGACAGGAACCAAGAGACCCAGTACTTC. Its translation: CASSTDRNQETQYF.

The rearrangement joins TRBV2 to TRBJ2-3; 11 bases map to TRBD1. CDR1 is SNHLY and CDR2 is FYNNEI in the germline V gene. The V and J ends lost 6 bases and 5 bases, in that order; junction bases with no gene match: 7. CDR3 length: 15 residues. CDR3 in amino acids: CASRRDRGSGDTQYF. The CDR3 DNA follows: TGTGCCAGCAGGAGGGACAGGGGGTCGGGAGATACGCAGTATTTT.

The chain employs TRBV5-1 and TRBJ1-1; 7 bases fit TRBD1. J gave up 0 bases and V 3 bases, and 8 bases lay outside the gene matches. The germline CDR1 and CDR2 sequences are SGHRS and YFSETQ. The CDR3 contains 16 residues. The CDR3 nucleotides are TGCGCCAGCAGCTCGGGGATCGGACAGGTGAACACTGAAGCTTTCTTT. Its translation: CASSSGIGQVNTEAFF.

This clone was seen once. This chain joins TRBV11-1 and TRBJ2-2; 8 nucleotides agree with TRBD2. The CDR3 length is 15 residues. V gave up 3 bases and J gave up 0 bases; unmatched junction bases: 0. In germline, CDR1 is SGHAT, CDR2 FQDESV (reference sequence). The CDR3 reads CASSFGGANTGELFF. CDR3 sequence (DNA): TGTGCCAGCAGCTTCGGGGGGGCGAACACCGGGGAGCTGTTTTTT.

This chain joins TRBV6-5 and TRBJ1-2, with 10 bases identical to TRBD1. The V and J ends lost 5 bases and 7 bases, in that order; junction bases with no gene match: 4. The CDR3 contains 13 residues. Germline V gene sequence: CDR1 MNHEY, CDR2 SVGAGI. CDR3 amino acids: CASSRQGASGYTF. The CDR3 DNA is TGTGCCAGCAGTCGACAGGGGGCCTCTGGCTACACCTTC.

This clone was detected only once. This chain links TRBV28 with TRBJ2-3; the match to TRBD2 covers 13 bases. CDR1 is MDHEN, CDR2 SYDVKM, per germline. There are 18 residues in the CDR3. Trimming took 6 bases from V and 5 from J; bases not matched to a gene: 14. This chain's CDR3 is CASSSLSGTSGILDTQYF. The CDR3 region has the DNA TGTGCCAGCAGCTCCCTATCCGGGACTAGCGGGATATTAGATACGCAGTATTTT.

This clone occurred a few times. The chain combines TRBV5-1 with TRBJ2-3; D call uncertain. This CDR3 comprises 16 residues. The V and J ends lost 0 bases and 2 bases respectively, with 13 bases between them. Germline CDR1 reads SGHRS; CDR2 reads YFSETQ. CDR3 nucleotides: TGCGCCAGCAGCTTGGTCTTGTCGCTAGTCACAGATACGCAGTATTTT. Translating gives CASSLVLSLVTDTQYF.